This T cell receptor beta chain was captured in a study of blood T cells in healthy people across ages. This clonotype was observed many times. It was with a sample-barcoded 5' primer and a J-beta primer mix that a second PCR of roughly 6 to 12 cycles was run. Researchers report that a template-switch adaptor with 12 random nucleotides tagged each cDNA molecule. Any given sample supplied a minimum of 2.5 million CDR3-containing paired-end reads. TCRdb itself ran the 5' RACE reads through MiXCR, one entry per CDR3 protein. Of approximately 810,000 distinct CDR3 sequences in the sample, 29% were seen once. The clonotype comes from a woman older than 75 in good health. Material: blood.

CDR3 in DNA: TGTGCCAGCAGTTACTCGAAAAGGCCAGGGGGGACCTACGAGCAGTACTTC. Amino acid sequence: CASSYSKRPGGTYEQYF. The chain recombines TRBV6-5 with TRBJ2-7; TRBD1 might be the D (7 bases). Germline V gene lookup returns CDR1 MNHEY and CDR2 SVGAGI. The V and J ends lost 0 bases and 2 bases respectively, with 17 bases between them. CDR3 length: 17 amino acids.